This record concerns one T cell receptor (beta chain) sequence. The antigen is not known. The source of the sample is a study of OX40 agonist ivuxolimab in advanced cancers. About the research overall: Ivuxolimab was delivered to patients intravenously every 2 weeks at doses spanning 0.01 to 10 mg/kg.

Using immunoSEQ multiplex PCR, the repertoire was profiled, and TCRdb retains in-frame clones only, with some absent. There are approximately 100,000 clones in the sample; around 90% occur only once, and roughly 0.77% lies in the top ten. Findings and limits, study-wide: Also showing low normalized T-cell clonal expansion were some of the nonresponders.

At baseline, cycle 4 day 1, and cycle 7 day 1, blood was sampled. Germline V gives CDR1 MDHEN, CDR2 SYDVKM. Trimming took 8 bases from V and 3 from J; bases not matched to a gene: 17. The CDR3 extends over 19 amino acids. The sequencing used CD4+ or CD8+ T cells sorted from blood, collected in a trial of the OX40 agonist ivuxolimab. The receptor was derived from an adult with an advanced solid tumor such as melanoma, head and neck, liver or kidney cancer. The chain recombines TRBV28 with TRBJ1-4, with TRBD1 identical over 11 bases. The CDR3 loop is CASFSGVLGQGGSNEKLFF. The CDR3 region has the DNA TGTGCCAGCTTCTCAGGGGTGTTGGGACAGGGGGGTTCTAATGAAAAACTGTTTTTT.